The 12 T cell receptor beta chains below all came from one sample that was sequenced in a study of T cells after yellow fever vaccination. MiXCR was run by TCRdb on the 5' RACE reads, yielding one entry per CDR3 protein. The repertoire holds about 140,000 distinct CDR3 sequences, 6.6% seen once, with approximately 0.67% in the top ten. The sample here was CD4+ T cells sorted from PBMCs, taken 10 days after the yellow fever booster vaccination. The receptors were sampled from a man aged 30-40 years who received the YFV17D yellow fever vaccine.

This clonotype was seen repeatedly, ten times or more. V and J are TRBV20-1 and TRBJ2-1, with TRBD2 identical over 10 bases. After removal of 1 base from V and 12 bases from J, the junction contained 6 bases not matched to a gene. Germline V gene sequence: CDR1 DFQATT, CDR2 SNEGSKA (reference sequence). The CDR3 has 13 residues. The CDR3 DNA reads as TGCAGTGCTAGAGCGGCTAGCGGGGGTACGCAGTTCTTC. Residues: CSARAASGGTQFF.

This clonotype was recorded many times. The chain links TRBV4-3 to TRBJ2-7; 8 bases agree with TRBD2. The germline V gene encodes CDR1 LGHNA and CDR2 YSLEER. This CDR3 is built from 15 residues. The J segment lost 5 bases and the V segment lost 1 base, leaving 7 bases of the junction unmatched. The CDR3 is CASSQGAGETNEQYF. The CDR3 nucleotides are TGCGCCAGCAGCCAAGGAGCGGGAGAAACAAACGAGCAGTACTTC.

This clonotype was seen repeatedly, ten times or more. The rearrangement links TRBV5-1 to TRBJ2-7; 7 bases fit TRBD2. The V gene's germline CDR1 is SGHRS and CDR2 YFSETQ. The CDR3 sequence is 14 residues long. V lost 3 bases and J lost 4; bases outside the gene matches: 7. DNA of the CDR3: TGCGCCAGCAGCTCGGCGGGAGATGGTTACGAGCAGTACTTC. It codes for CASSSAGDGYEQYF. The entire variable domain, with the rest obtained from reference TRBV5-1 and TRBJ2-7, is as follows: KAGVTQTPRYLIKTRGQQVTLSCSPISGHRSVSWYQQTPGQGLQFLFEYFSETQRNKGNFPGRFSGRQFSNSRSEMNVSTLELGDSALYLCASSSAGDGYEQYFGPGTRLTVT.

This clonotype has ten or more counts. This chain uses TRBV20-1 with TRBJ2-7, with a possible D match to TRBD1 (5 bases). Germline CDR1 DFQATT, CDR2 SNEGSKA (reference sequence). Trimming cost V 2 bases and J 0 bases, with 8 bases left between them. CDR3 length equals 13 residues. Written as DNA, the CDR3 is TGCAGTGCTAGACGGCAGGGCTCCTACGAGCAGTACTTC. Translation gives CSARRQGSYEQYF.

As regards this clonotype: A read error may be the cause here, since a much bigger clone is one base away. This chain joins TRBV30 and TRBJ2-1; 8 bases are a match to TRBD2. CDR1 and CDR2 from the germline V gene are GTSNPN and SVGIG (reference sequence). The CDR3 is 16 residues long. V dropped 2 bases and J dropped 7; count of bases not matched to a gene: 13. In nucleotides, the CDR3 is TGTGCCTGGAGTATCCCCGTGCGGGAGGTGGATAATGAGCAGTTCTTC. Encoded protein: CAWSIPVREVDNEQFF.

The chain carries TRBV6-5 and TRBJ2-1, with 13 bases aligning to TRBD2. J was trimmed by 6 bases and V by 4 bases; bases with no gene match: 6. In germline, CDR1 is MNHEY, CDR2 SVGAGI. The CDR3 contains 16 residues. The CDR3 spells CASSSPLAGGRNEQFF. Written as DNA, the CDR3 is TGTGCCAGCAGTTCGCCACTAGCGGGAGGGCGCAATGAGCAGTTCTTC.

This clonotype was observed a single time. The J gene is TRBJ2-5, the V gene TRBV21-1; no check of the table's D call, TRBD1, against the DNA was made. TRBV21-1 is a known pseudogene. This CDR3 contains 14 residues. The CDR3 is CALLDRGGLETQYF. CDR3 nucleotide sequence: TGTGCCCTACTGGACAGGGGGGGCTTAGAGACCCAGTACTTC.

In its sample, this clonotype was seen many times. The V gene is TRBV12-3 or TRBV12-4, the J gene TRBJ2-1; D unresolved. Trimming pared 3 bases from V and 4 bases from J, leaving 7 bases between. The CDR3 is 13 residues long. CDR3 DNA: TGTGCCAGCAGTTTCTTAGGTTACAATGAGCAGTTCTTC. Translating it yields CASSFLGYNEQFF.

This clonotype occurred many times. The V gene is TRBV9, the J gene TRBJ1-5; 9 nucleotides line up with TRBD1. The length of the CDR3 is 18 residues. J lost 4 bases, V lost 3 bases, and 14 bases had no gene match. CDR1 is SGDLS, CDR2 YYNGEE, per germline. The CDR3 sequence: CASSATTRPGTGNQPQHF. The CDR3 nucleotides read TGTGCCAGCAGCGCCACAACCCGTCCCGGGACAGGGAATCAGCCCCAGCATTTT.

Ten or more counts support this clonotype. The genes are TRBV15 and TRBJ2-1; the D gene is possibly TRBD2 (5 bases). Per the germline V gene, CDR1 is LNHNV and CDR2 is YYDKDF (reference sequence). CDR3 length equals 11 residues. Trimming removed 7 bases at V and 7 bases at J, with 8 bases between. CDR3 sequence reads: CATKRGNEQFF. The CDR3 DNA follows: TGTGCCACCAAGCGAGGGAATGAGCAGTTCTTC.

With respect to this clonotype: This may come from a read error, since a much larger clone is one base off. V gene TRBV10-2 combines with J gene TRBJ2-7; no firm D call. Trimming took off 5 bases at V and 7 bases at J, with 9 bases between the two ends. Germline assignment: CDR1 WSHSY and CDR2 SAAADI. The CDR3 is made up of 11 amino acids. CDR3: CASSKPGEQYF. The DNA of the CDR3 is TGCGCCAGCAGTAAGCCCGGTGAGCAGTACTTC.

Ten or more counts support this clonotype. This chain uses TRBV20-1 with TRBJ2-2; D may match TRBD1 or TRBD2 (5 bases each). There are 17 residues in the CDR3. Per germline, CDR1 DFQATT and CDR2 SNEGSKA (reference sequence). The V gene lost 3 bases and the J gene lost 3 bases, with 20 bases spanning the gap. As DNA, the CDR3 is TGCAGTGCTAGTTCCCCCCTTGGTAGGGGAGACACCGGGGAGCTGTTTTTT. It is translated as CSASSPLGRGDTGELFF.